This TCR beta chain derives from a study of Graves' ophthalmopathy and Graves' hyperthyroidism. Concerning this clonotype: Its matching antigen is unknown.

The CDR3 is 15 residues long. The J segment lost 10 bases and the V segment lost 0 bases, leaving 10 bases of the junction unmatched. Germline V lookup: CDR1 MNHEY, CDR2 SVGEGT. Pregnant or lactating patients and those with other autoimmune diseases or uncontrolled infections were excluded. Clinical symptoms, serum thyroxine, TRAb, thyroid ultrasound and orbital computed tomography were relied on for diagnosis. CDR3 regions of TCR beta were amplified from RNA transcripts. The first round was an RT-PCR with HTBI primers, and the second round was a multiplex PCR. MiXCR, applied by TCRdb to the multiplex PCR reads, yields one record per CDR3 protein. In the table there are around 400,000 distinct CDR3 sequences, more than 20% of which are singletons. Findings and limits, study-wide: Separation of ophthalmopathy from stable hyperthyroidism was achieved by a 13-signature model, at approximately 90% sensitivity and under 83% specificity. The blood repertoire also included most expanded thyroid clonotypes above 0.001 frequency.

The sequence was collected from a woman aged 18-29 years with stable Graves' hyperthyroidism. The sample comprised peripheral blood. The V gene is TRBV6-2 or TRBV6-3, the J gene TRBJ1-1, with 8 positions matching TRBD1. DNA of the CDR3: TGTGCCAGCAGTTACTCAAACAGGGGGAGTGGAGTAGCTTTCTTT. It is translated as CASSYSNRGSGVAFF.